This T cell receptor (beta chain) is from a study of T cell responses to AZD1222 COVID-19 vaccine. Study-wide findings and caveats: Donors, mostly white British, included more females; clonal diversity was possibly underestimated.

TCRdb's copy holds only in-frame clones and misses some; the assay was immunoSEQ multiplex PCR. The table records tens of thousands of clones, around 90% of them present only once. A note on this clone: Its antigen is not known.

The source is an adult in good health. Here the sequenced sample was peripheral blood, taken on day 0 of MenACWY control vaccination.

The chain's CDR3 is CASSRDRGRETQYF. In DNA, the CDR3 is TGTGCCAGTAGTCGAGACAGGGGGCGAGAGACCCAGTACTTC. The chain employs TRBV19 and TRBJ2-5, with 10 bases lining up with TRBD1. The CDR3 loop spans 14 amino acids. Germline V gene data show CDR1 as LNHDA and CDR2 as SQIVND (reference sequence). The J segment lost 4 bases and the V segment lost 5 bases, leaving 4 bases of the junction unmatched.